These 17 T cell receptor beta chains originate from one sample sequenced in a study of long-term antiretroviral therapy in people with HIV. Running of the v3.0 immunoSEQ assay took place at survey level. Sequenced by immunoSEQ multiplex PCR; TCRdb stores in-frame clones only, minus some. Of some 35,000 clones in the sample, 70% to 90% are singletons; the top ten hold about 10%. This specimen consisted of unsorted PBMCs, obtained 2.2 years after starting antiretroviral therapy. The receptors shown here come from a man between 18 and 29 years old with HIV.

The rearrangement joins TRBV5-3 to TRBJ2-7; no definite D call. TRBV5-3 is an open reading frame, and its role is uncertain. The V gene lost 8 bases and the J gene lost 1 base, with 16 bases spanning the gap. This CDR3 region has 14 residues. The CDR3 loop is CASSRSGGSYEQYF. The CDR3 coding sequence is TGTGCCAGCAGCCGCTCGGGTGGATCCTACGAGCAGTACTTC.

The chain joins TRBV13 to TRBJ1-1; D may be TRBD1 (6 bases). The V end lost 5 bases, the J end lost 7 bases, and 11 bases lay between the germline ends. The germline gives CDR1 PRHDT, CDR2 FYEKMQ (reference sequence). The CDR3 is 12 amino acids. Here the CDR3 reads CASSNRGGEAFF. The DNA for the CDR3 is TGTGCCAGCAGCAACAGAGGGGGTGAAGCTTTCTTT.

This clone was detected once. The chain carries TRBV4-3 and TRBJ2-2, with 9 positions matching TRBD1. The CDR3 has 16 amino acids. With 3 bases clipped from V and 5 bases from J, the junction kept 7 bases outside the gene matches. CDR1 and CDR2 (germline): LGHNA, YSLEER. The CDR3 DNA follows: TGCGCCAGCAGCCAGACAACAGGGGGCCGAACCGGGGAGCTGTTTTTT. Encoded protein: CASSQTTGGRTGELFF.

This clone has more than one count but fewer than ten. One junction end disagrees with the germline gene, perhaps due to a read error. V usage is TRBV30 and J usage is TRBJ2-2; D uncertain. Germline assignment: CDR1 GTSNPN and CDR2 SVGIG (reference sequence). The CDR3 length is 11 residues. The CDR3 DNA is TGTGCCTGGAGTGTCGAGGCCTTCACGGTTTTT. It specifies CAWSVEAFTVF.

This chain joins TRBV7-6 and TRBJ2-1; TRBD2 aligns across 8 bases. Germline-derived CDR1 and CDR2 are SGHVS and FNYEAQ. The length of the CDR3 is 16 residues. The junction had 13 bases not matched to a gene; V was cut back by 6 bases and J by 6 bases. CDR3 DNA: TGTGCCAGCAGTCCTCCCGGGACTAGAATTGGCAATGAGCAGTTCTTC. As protein: CASSPPGTRIGNEQFF.

The chain combines TRBV30 with TRBJ2-2; TRBD2 matches at 15 bases. Germline-derived CDR1 and CDR2 are GTSNPN and SVGIG (reference sequence). V trimming: 5 bases; J trimming: 3 bases; junction bases outside the gene matches: 10. The CDR3 covers 18 residues. The DNA for the CDR3 is TGTGCCTGGGGACTGGGACTAGCGGGAGGTCAGTACACCGGGGAGCTGTTTTTT. This encodes CAWGLGLAGGQYTGELFF.

The gene calls are TRBV13 and TRBJ1-4; a possible D gene is TRBD1 (6 bases). V lost 4 bases to trimming and J lost 7 bases, with 19 bases between them. Germline V gene sequence: CDR1 PRHDT, CDR2 FYEKMQ (reference sequence). This CDR3 has 16 residues. The CDR3 loop is CASSSPPHGGSEKLFF. The CDR3 DNA is TGTGCCAGCAGCTCCCCCCCGCACGGGGGCTCTGAAAAACTGTTTTTT.

The rearrangement joins TRBV28 to TRBJ2-7; 8 nucleotides agree with TRBD1. Germline-derived CDR1 and CDR2 are MDHEN and SYDVKM. CDR3 length: 16 amino acids. Trimming at V came to 2 bases and at J to 4 bases, leaving 10 bases not matched to a gene. DNA of the CDR3: TGTGCCAGCAGTTTAACCTTGTCCCGGGACAGGTACGAGCAGTACTTC. Protein sequence: CASSLTLSRDRYEQYF.

The V gene is TRBV6-1, the J gene TRBJ1-5; the match to TRBD1 covers 7 bases. The CDR3 has 12 amino acids. V shed 7 bases and J 5 bases; nucleotides not matched to a gene: 2. Germline-derived CDR1 and CDR2 are MNHNS and SASEGT. The CDR3 protein is CASITGDQPQHF. In DNA form, the CDR3 reads TGTGCCAGCATTACAGGGGATCAGCCCCAGCATTTT.

The rearrangement links TRBV28 to TRBJ2-1, with D maybe TRBD2 (6 bases). The V end was cut by 5 bases, the J end by 3 bases, with 20 bases between. This CDR3 has 17 amino acids. Per germline, CDR1 MDHEN and CDR2 SYDVKM. The CDR3, as DNA: TGTGCCAGCAGTCCCTTGTCCGGCGGGATGTACTACAATGAGCAGTTCTTC. Encoded protein: CASSPLSGGMYYNEQFF.

This clone was seen a few times. At one end the junction does not follow the germline gene, possibly because of a read error. This sequence joins TRBV5-4 and TRBJ2-7; D unresolved. Germline-derived CDR1 and CDR2 are SGHNT and YYREEE (reference sequence). The CDR3 covers 13 residues. The CDR3 region is CASSLVGKDRRHF. The CDR3 DNA reads as TGTGCCAGCAGCTTGGTCGGTAAGGACCGGCGCCACTTC.

The genes are TRBV19 and TRBJ2-7; D not resolved. Trimming shortened V by 6 bases and J by 0 bases, and 9 bases separated the two germline ends. Per the germline V gene, CDR1 is LNHDA and CDR2 is SQIVND (reference sequence). There are 13 residues in the CDR3. CDR3 DNA: TGTGCCAGTAGGATGCAGAGCTCCTACGAGCAGTACTTC. It is translated as CASRMQSSYEQYF.

V gene TRBV7-8 combines with J gene TRBJ2-7; 7 nucleotides line up with TRBD1. Germline V gene lookup returns CDR1 SGHVS and CDR2 FQNEAQ. CDR3 length equals 14 residues. Trimming cost V 3 bases and J 3 bases; bases outside gene matches: 5. CDR3 protein: CASSFGQGVYEQYF. CDR3 DNA sequence: TGTGCCAGCAGCTTTGGTCAGGGGGTCTACGAGCAGTACTTC. Full variable domain (outside the CDR3, taken from reference TRBV7-8 and TRBJ2-7): GAGVSQSPRYKVAKRGQDVALRCDPISGHVSLFWYQQALGQGPEFLTYFQNEAQLDKSGLPSDRFFAERPEGSVSTLKIQRTQQEDSAVYLCASSFGQGVYEQYFGPGTRLTVT.

The chain combines TRBV9 with TRBJ2-1, with 7 positions matching TRBD2. Germline V gene lookup returns CDR1 SGDLS and CDR2 YYNGEE. Trimming took 0 bases from V and 8 from J; bases not matched to a gene: 2. The CDR3 totals 13 residues. Here the CDR3 DNA reads TGTGCCAGCAGCGTAGGGGGGGGAGATGAGCAGTTCTTC. It encodes CASSVGGGDEQFF.

The V gene is TRBV27, the J gene TRBJ2-7; 9 positions agree with TRBD2. J gave up 5 bases and V 3 bases, and 11 bases lay outside the gene matches. CDR3 length: 16 amino acids. Germline values: CDR1 MNHEY, CDR2 SMNVEV (reference sequence). The CDR3 sequence is CASSFFAGGGYDEQYF. CDR3 coding DNA: TGTGCCAGCAGTTTTTTCGCGGGAGGGGGTTACGACGAGCAGTACTTC.

The chain employs TRBV29-1 and TRBJ2-3; 10 positions agree with TRBD1. The CDR3 sequence is 12 residues long. V shed 8 bases, J shed 5 bases, and the junction held 4 bases outside the gene matches. Germline CDR1 reads SQVTM; CDR2 reads ANQGSEA. The CDR3 region has the DNA TGCAGCCAAGGACAGGGGGAAGATACGCAGTATTTT. Its translation: CSQGQGEDTQYF.

This clone came up once. The V call is TRBV5-4, the J call TRBJ1-1; tentative D call: TRBD1 (5 bases). The CDR3 is made up of 15 amino acids. V was pared by 4 bases and J by 0 bases, with 13 bases between. Germline CDR1 SGHNT, CDR2 YYREEE (reference sequence). The CDR3 reads CASSAWTSVNTEAFF. CDR3 nucleotides: TGTGCCAGCAGCGCTTGGACATCCGTGAACACTGAAGCTTTCTTT.